These 29 T cell receptor beta chains were sequenced from one sample in a study of T-cell reconstitution after alpha-beta-depleted transplantation in children. During its preparation, the TCRbeta library received unique molecular identifiers. TCRdb itself ran the PCR reads through MiXCR, one entry per CDR3 protein. This sample carries hundreds of thousands of distinct CDR3 sequences, about 12% of them seen once, and the ten largest clones take roughly 0.77%. The material sequenced was PBMCs, taken before TCRalphabeta/CD19-depleted stem cell transplant. The receptor set was obtained from a girl aged 2 to 9 with congenital amegakaryocytic thrombocytopenia, due to receive a stem cell transplant.

This clonotype has ten or more counts. The chain has TRBV29-1 and TRBJ2-1; D is perhaps TRBD1 (6 bases). The CDR3 loop spans 13 amino acids. V was cut by 2 bases and J by 8 bases, with 13 bases left in between. Germline CDR1 and CDR2: SQVTM and ANQGSEA. This CDR3 is CSVETGLGHEQFF. DNA for the CDR3: TGCAGCGTTGAAACAGGGTTGGGCCATGAGCAGTTCTTC.

This clonotype occurred a few times. The V gene is TRBV5-1, the J gene TRBJ2-2, with no clear D. V lost 4 bases and J lost 1, with 11 bases in between. The CDR3 is made up of 15 amino acids. Germline lookup yields CDR1 SGHRS and CDR2 YFSETQ. As DNA, the CDR3 is TGCGCCAGCAGCGTGGGATCTTTGAACACCGGGGAGCTGTTTTTT. Its protein is CASSVGSLNTGELFF.

The chain links TRBV28 to TRBJ2-1; 8 bases line up with TRBD2. V shed 6 bases, J shed 6 bases, and the junction held 10 bases outside the gene matches. The CDR3 totals 15 residues. CDR1 is MDHEN, CDR2 SYDVKM, per germline. In DNA form, the CDR3 reads TGTGCCAGCAGCTCGACTAGCGAGGCTTTCAATGAGCAGTTCTTC. As protein: CASSSTSEAFNEQFF. Variable domain in full (rest from reference TRBV28 and TRBJ2-1): DVKVTQSSRYLVKRTGEKVFLECVQDMDHENMFWYRQDPGLGLRLIYFSYDVKMKEKGDIPEGYSVSREKKERFSLILESASTNQTSMYLCASSSTSEAFNEQFFGPGTRLTVL.

This clonotype was counted at least ten times. The rearrangement uses TRBV12-3 or TRBV12-4 and TRBJ1-1; D unresolved. The CDR3 has 16 residues. The germline V and J ends were trimmed by 6 bases and 0 bases, with 17 bases remaining between them. The CDR3 is CASRGSRVLVNTEAFF. CDR3 nucleotide sequence: TGTGCCAGCAGGGGAAGTAGAGTCCTCGTGAACACTGAAGCTTTCTTT.

The gene calls are TRBV14 and TRBJ2-1; 9 nucleotides match TRBD2. V dropped 1 base and J dropped 4; count of bases not matched to a gene: 5. Per the germline V gene, CDR1 is SGHDN and CDR2 is FVKESK. There are 16 residues in the CDR3. The CDR3 region has the DNA TGTGCCAGCAGCCAAGTCCGGACTAGCGCATACAATGAGCAGTTCTTC. Its translation is CASSQVRTSAYNEQFF.

As for this clonotype: A single base separates this from a much larger clone, so it may be a read error. The J gene is TRBJ1-2, the V gene TRBV29-1, with TRBD1 matching 10 bases. CDR1 SQVTM and CDR2 ANQGSEA come from the germline V gene. J gave up 10 bases and V 6 bases, and 5 bases lay outside the gene matches. The CDR3 has 11 amino acids. The CDR3 bases are TGCAGCGTGAGGACAGGGGGTGTCTACACCTTC. It encodes CSVRTGGVYTF.

This clonotype appeared many times. The chain combines TRBV28 with TRBJ2-7, with D possibly being TRBD2 (6 bases). Trimming took off 5 bases at V and 4 bases at J, with 12 bases between the two ends. Per the germline V gene, CDR1 is MDHEN and CDR2 is SYDVKM. This CDR3 spans 13 amino acids. The CDR3 DNA reads as TGTGCCAGCAGTGTAGGGACTCAATACGAGCAGTACTTC. It is translated as CASSVGTQYEQYF.

This clonotype showed up many times. The chain uses TRBV5-1 and TRBJ2-5; possibly TRBD1 for D (6 bases). The germline gives CDR1 SGHRS, CDR2 YFSETQ. Trimming shortened V by 6 bases and J by 1 base, and 13 bases separated the two germline ends. This CDR3 contains 14 residues. The chain's CDR3 is CASTTGQRQETQYF. DNA for the CDR3: TGCGCCAGCACCACCGGACAGCGCCAAGAGACCCAGTACTTC.

The chain employs TRBV20-1 and TRBJ1-1; 8 nucleotides align to TRBD1. This CDR3 is built from 14 residues. Germline lookup yields CDR1 DFQATT and CDR2 SNEGSKA (reference sequence). V lost 1 base to trimming and J lost 5 bases; unmatched junction nucleotides: 6. In DNA, the CDR3 is TGCAGTGCTAGAGTCCCGACAGGGGTAACTGAAGCTTTCTTT. It yields the protein CSARVPTGVTEAFF.

The sample holds a few counts of this clonotype. The chain couples TRBV2 to TRBJ2-3; TRBD2 matches at 14 bases. This CDR3 has 15 residues. CDR1 is SNHLY and CDR2 is FYNNEI in the germline V gene. Trimming took 3 bases from V and 12 from J; bases not matched to a gene: 8. CDR3: CASSDGLAGGHVQYF. CDR3 nucleotide sequence: TGTGCCAGCAGTGACGGACTAGCGGGAGGTCACGTTCAGTATTTT.

This clonotype was found a few times. The chain joins TRBV5-1 to TRBJ2-2; D call uncertain. Per the germline V gene, CDR1 is SGHRS and CDR2 is YFSETQ. The germline V and J ends were trimmed by 2 bases and 5 bases, with 16 bases remaining between them. This CDR3 spans 16 amino acids. The CDR3 DNA is TGCGCCAGCAGCTTTGTTAACATCGGATCAACCGGGGAGCTGTTTTTT. It is translated as CASSFVNIGSTGELFF.

Worth noting for this clonotype: A much larger clone sits a single nucleotide away, making a read error possible. V and J are TRBV5-1 and TRBJ2-5; TRBD2 might be the D (6 bases). The germline V and J ends were trimmed by 1 base and 5 bases, with 12 bases remaining between them. CDR3 length: 14 amino acids. CDR1 is SGHRS and CDR2 is YFSETQ in the germline V gene. The CDR3 spells CASSLRAGRETQYF. In DNA, the CDR3 is TGCGCCAGCAGCTTGAGAGCAGGGAGGGAGACCCAGTACTTC. The complete variable domain, with remaining parts taken from reference TRBV5-1 and TRBJ2-5, reads KAGVTQTPRYLIKTRGQQVTLSCSPISGHRSVSWYQQTPGQGLQFLFEYFSETQRNKGNFPGRFSGRQFSNSRSEMNVSTLELGDSALYLCASSLRAGRETQYFGPGTRLLVL.

J is TRBJ2-1 and V is TRBV7-2; unclear D gene. The germline gives CDR1 SGHTA, CDR2 FQGNSA. This CDR3 comprises 16 residues. The V end was cut by 1 base, the J end by 1 base, with 11 bases between. The CDR3 loop is CASSLEVALSYNEQFF. CDR3 coding DNA: TGTGCCAGCAGCTTAGAAGTGGCGCTGTCCTACAATGAGCAGTTCTTC.

This clonotype showed up many times. The CDR3 coding sequence is TGCAGTGCTAGTCCGGGGGTGACAGATACGCAGTATTTT. Translation: CSASPGVTDTQYF. This chain connects TRBV20-1 to TRBJ2-3; possibly TRBD2 for D (6 bases). The CDR3 totals 13 residues. V lost 3 bases and J 3 bases, leaving 10 bases between the germline ends. The V gene's germline CDR1 is DFQATT and CDR2 SNEGSKA (reference sequence).

The V call is TRBV7-9, the J call TRBJ2-1; 9 positions agree with TRBD1. Trimming cost V 1 base and J 8 bases; bases outside gene matches: 6. The CDR3 contains 15 residues. Germline V gene data show CDR1 as SEHNR and CDR2 as FQNEAQ (reference sequence). The CDR3 DNA is TGTGCCAGCAGCTTAGTGGGGACAGGGCTCTATGAGCAGTTCTTC. This sequence encodes CASSLVGTGLYEQFF.

This clonotype was detected only a few times. The gene calls are TRBV27 and TRBJ2-2; 9 positions match TRBD2. Trimming at V came to 0 bases and at J to 6 bases, leaving 14 bases not matched to a gene. CDR3 length equals 19 residues. Germline V gene data show CDR1 as MNHEY and CDR2 as SMNVEV (reference sequence). In nucleotides, the CDR3 is TGTGCCAGCAGTTTATCCGCATTCGTTGCGGGAGGGCCCCCCGGGGAGCTGTTTTTT. It is translated as CASSLSAFVAGGPPGELFF.

This chain links TRBV27 with TRBJ2-1, with 7 nucleotides matching TRBD2. The CDR3 covers 16 residues. CDR1 is MNHEY, CDR2 SMNVEV, per germline (reference sequence). The junction had 5 bases not matched to a gene; V was cut back by 2 bases and J by 1 base. The CDR3 DNA reads TGTGCCAGCAGTTTAGGAGCGGGAATATCCTACAATGAGCAGTTCTTC. Its translation: CASSLGAGISYNEQFF.

This clonotype was picked up many times. The chain carries TRBV5-1 and TRBJ1-1; no clear D gene. With 4 bases removed from V and 7 bases from J, the gap between germline ends came to 17 bases. Germline V lookup: CDR1 SGHRS, CDR2 YFSETQ. The CDR3 contains 14 residues. The CDR3 spells CASSPGTLDGEAFF. DNA of the CDR3: TGCGCCAGCAGCCCGGGAACCTTGGACGGTGAAGCTTTCTTT.

J is TRBJ2-7 and V is TRBV9; a weak D match, TRBD1 (6 bases). Trimming took off 0 bases at V and 2 bases at J, with 12 bases between the two ends. The CDR3 consists of 15 residues. Per the germline V gene, CDR1 is SGDLS and CDR2 is YYNGEE. The CDR3 spells CASSVEGGATYEQYF. The DNA for the CDR3 is TGTGCCAGCAGCGTAGAAGGGGGAGCGACCTACGAGCAGTACTTC. Filled out from reference TRBV9 and TRBJ2-7, the complete variable domain reads DSGVTQTPKHLITATGQRVTLRCSPRSGDLSVYWYQQSLDQGLQFLIQYYNGEERAKGNILERFSAQQFPDLHSELNLSSLELGDSALYFCASSVEGGATYEQYFGPGTRLTVT.

This clonotype was counted only a few times. The V gene is TRBV5-4, the J gene TRBJ2-5; no firm D call. This CDR3 is 14 amino acids long. Germline V gene lookup returns CDR1 SGHNT and CDR2 YYREEE (reference sequence). Between the trimmed V and J ends, which lost 6 bases and 5 bases, there was a span of 17 bases. The CDR3 here is CASTPRLGSETQYF. In DNA form, the CDR3 reads TGTGCCAGCACCCCACGCCTCGGATCTGAGACCCAGTACTTC.

The chain combines TRBV4-1 with TRBJ2-7; D gene unclear. The CDR3 has 15 residues. In germline, CDR1 is MGHRA, CDR2 YSYEKL. Between the trimmed V and J ends, which lost 0 bases and 4 bases, there was a span of 13 bases. The chain's CDR3 is CASSQDGGSLYEQYF. As DNA, the CDR3 is TGCGCCAGCAGCCAAGACGGCGGATCTTTGTACGAGCAGTACTTC.

This clonotype was observed a handful of times. The chain recombines TRBV7-9 with TRBJ2-5, with unresolved D. V lost 3 bases and J lost 0, with 11 bases in between. Germline assignment: CDR1 SEHNR and CDR2 FQNEAQ (reference sequence). The CDR3 sequence is 15 residues long. DNA of the CDR3: TGTGCCAGCAGCTTTGGGCCAAGTTACCAAGAGACCCAGTACTTC. Residues: CASSFGPSYQETQYF.

This clonotype was observed many times. The chain carries TRBV7-9 and TRBJ2-1; D is tentatively TRBD1 or TRBD2 (5 bases each). Germline CDR1 SEHNR, CDR2 FQNEAQ (reference sequence). The V end was cut by 1 base, the J end by 6 bases, with 10 bases between. The CDR3 is made up of 14 amino acids. CDR3 amino acids: CASSLGGQGNEQFF. DNA for the CDR3: TGTGCCAGCAGCTTAGGCGGGCAGGGCAATGAGCAGTTCTTC.

This clonotype was seen more than once but under ten times. V is TRBV5-1 and J is TRBJ2-3; unclear D gene. Trimming cost V 0 bases and J 4 bases, with 6 bases left between them. Germline V gene lookup returns CDR1 SGHRS and CDR2 YFSETQ. The CDR3 contains 13 residues. The CDR3 is CASSLALSDTQYF. The CDR3 DNA reads TGCGCCAGCAGCTTGGCCCTATCAGATACGCAGTATTTT.

A note on this clonotype: This may be a read error: a much more frequent sequence differs by one nucleotide. V is TRBV20-1 and J is TRBJ2-5; the match to TRBD2 covers 9 bases. Per germline, CDR1 DFQATT and CDR2 SNEGSKA (reference sequence). The CDR3 has 12 residues. With V trimmed by 5 bases and J by 3 bases, 1 base remained unmatched. The chain's CDR3 is CSARLAEETQYF. For the CDR3, the DNA is TGCAGTGCTCGACTAGCGGAAGAGACCCAGTACTTC.

This clonotype was seen a handful of times. The chain is built from TRBV20-1 and TRBJ2-5, with 7 bases matching TRBD1. CDR1 is DFQATT and CDR2 is SNEGSKA in the germline V gene (reference sequence). CDR3 length: 15 residues. J was trimmed by 5 bases and V by 6 bases; bases with no gene match: 15. The CDR3 sequence: CSATRVTSGQETQYF. The CDR3, as DNA: TGCAGTGCCACCCGTGTCACTTCGGGACAGGAGACCCAGTACTTC.

In this sample, this clonotype turned up many times. The chain uses TRBV7-9 and TRBJ1-1; unclear D gene. Germline CDR1 SEHNR, CDR2 FQNEAQ (reference sequence). Trimming left V 1 base short and J 0 bases short, with 9 bases between. CDR3 length: 15 residues. CDR3 nucleotide sequence: TGTGCCAGCAGCTTAGACTACAGCTTGAACACTGAAGCTTTCTTT. Protein sequence: CASSLDYSLNTEAFF.

The chain joins TRBV6-5 to TRBJ1-5; D is uncertain. The ends were cut back, 0 bases at V and 0 bases at J, with 6 bases in the middle. CDR3 length equals 15 residues. Germline lookup yields CDR1 MNHEY and CDR2 SVGAGI. CDR3 coding DNA: TGTGCCAGCAGTTACTCGAGGAATAGCAATCAGCCCCAGCATTTT. Translating gives CASSYSRNSNQPQHF.

This clonotype was observed many times. This chain connects TRBV5-1 to TRBJ2-7; D possibly corresponds to TRBD2 (5 bases). This CDR3 has 16 residues. V lost 0 bases, J lost 3 bases, and 16 bases lay in between. CDR1 is SGHRS, CDR2 YFSETQ, per germline. For the CDR3, the DNA is TGCGCCAGCAGCTTGGCCGGGATTGTCGGAAACTACGAGCAGTACTTC. This encodes CASSLAGIVGNYEQYF.